The 26 T cell receptor beta chains below come from one sample, sequenced in a study of T cells and copy number aberrations in small-cell lung cancer. Libraries were prepared by immunoSEQ multiplex PCR; TCRdb keeps only in-frame clonotypes and omits some of them. The repertoire holds 450 to 600 clones, roughly nine tenths seen once, with about 6% in the top ten. The sequencing sample was made of normal tissue next to the tumor. Source of these receptors: a man aged 55 to 70 with small cell lung cancer.

The chain is built from TRBV5-6 and TRBJ2-3; TRBD2 matches 7 bases. This CDR3 comprises 15 residues. V lost 0 bases and J lost 2; bases outside the gene matches: 3. The V gene's germline CDR1 is SGHDT and CDR2 YYEEEE. CDR3 DNA sequence: TGTGCCAGCAGCTTGGGGGGGGGATTCACAGATACGCAGTATTTT. Translation gives CASSLGGGFTDTQYF.

CDR3 DNA: TGTGCCAGCAGTTCCCCCCACAGGGGGCTATGGAATTCACCCCTCCACTTT. It translates to CASSSPHRGLWNSPLHF. The chain couples TRBV28 to TRBJ1-6; TRBD1 aligns across 9 bases. CDR3 length equals 17 residues. Trimming at V came to 4 bases and at J to 7 bases, leaving 11 bases not matched to a gene. CDR1 is MDHEN and CDR2 is SYDVKM in the germline V gene.

The V call is TRBV29-1, the J call TRBJ2-5, with D uncertain. Trimming removed 4 bases at V and 0 bases at J, with 9 bases between. CDR1 and CDR2 from the germline V gene are SQVTM and ANQGSEA. The CDR3 has 13 amino acids. The CDR3 DNA reads as TGCAGCGTTGTCCCATACTACCAAGAGACCCAGTACTTC. This encodes CSVVPYYQETQYF.

The chain employs TRBV30 and TRBJ2-6; TRBD2 agrees at 8 bases. J gave up 3 bases and V 1 base, and 2 bases lay outside the gene matches. This CDR3 comprises 15 residues. CDR1 GTSNPN and CDR2 SVGIG come from the germline V gene (reference sequence). The CDR3 loop reads CAWSGAGDGANVLTF. CDR3 sequence (DNA): TGTGCCTGGAGTGGAGCGGGAGATGGGGCCAACGTCCTGACTTTC.

The rearrangement joins TRBV18 to TRBJ1-4; 8 nucleotides line up with TRBD1. V lost 5 bases, J lost 5 bases, and 4 bases stayed unmatched. The CDR3 has 14 residues. The germline V gene has CDR1 KGHSH and CDR2 LQKENI. The CDR3 DNA sequence: TGTGCCAGCTCATCCGGACAGGGCAATGAAAAACTGTTTTTT. This encodes CASSSGQGNEKLFF.

CDR3 sequence: CSVGTHSDLNEQFF. CDR3 sequence (DNA): TGCAGCGTTGGGACCCACTCCGATCTCAATGAGCAGTTCTTC. The chain is built from TRBV29-1 and TRBJ2-1; unclear D gene. Trimming shortened V by 4 bases and J by 6 bases, and 16 bases separated the two germline ends. In germline, CDR1 is SQVTM, CDR2 ANQGSEA. The CDR3 covers 14 residues.

This clone was found once. The chain has TRBV29-1 and TRBJ2-7, with D possibly matching TRBD2 (7 bases). Looked up from germline, CDR1 is SQVTM and CDR2 is ANQGSEA. The CDR3 extends over 13 amino acids. V gave up 6 bases and J gave up 3 bases, with 15 bases separating them. The CDR3 DNA follows: TGCAGCGTCAGGGCGGGGGCGGACTACGAGCAGTACTTC. Translating it yields CSVRAGADYEQYF.

The gene calls are TRBV30 and TRBJ1-5, with D possibly TRBD1 on 6 matching bases. V was clipped by 1 base and J by 4 bases, with 8 bases between them. The CDR3 is made up of 13 amino acids. Germline V CDR1 and CDR2: GTSNPN, SVGIG (reference sequence). CDR3 protein: CAWSEGGNQPQHF. The CDR3 bases are TGTGCCTGGAGTGAGGGGGGAAATCAGCCCCAGCATTTT.

CDR3 DNA: TGTGCCAGCAGTTACAGGGCCAGGGACGAGCAGTACTTC. It is translated as CASSYRARDEQYF. The chain uses TRBV6-5 and TRBJ2-7; the D gene is possibly TRBD1 (5 bases). The CDR3 length is 13 residues. Germline CDR1 reads MNHEY; CDR2 reads SVGAGI. Trimming stripped 2 bases from V and 5 bases from J, with 10 bases between.

This clone was detected once. The chain has TRBV10-3 and TRBJ2-2; possible D gene TRBD1, 5 bases. CDR3 size: 14 residues. Germline CDR1 ENHRY, CDR2 SYGVKD. V was trimmed by 5 bases and J by 5 bases, leaving 12 bases between them. The CDR3 DNA reads TGTGCCATCAGTTACGACAGTGGAACCGGGGAGCTGTTTTTT. Protein sequence: CAISYDSGTGELFF.

This clone has only one observation. The V and J genes are TRBV28 and TRBJ2-5; D may be TRBD2 (5 bases). The CDR3 has 13 residues. Trimming stripped 2 bases from V and 2 bases from J, with 6 bases between. CDR1 MDHEN and CDR2 SYDVKM come from the germline V gene. The CDR3 loop is CASSLTRQETQYF. The CDR3 DNA reads TGTGCCAGCAGTTTAACTAGGCAAGAGACCCAGTACTTC.

The chain couples TRBV5-5 to TRBJ1-2; 9 positions agree with TRBD1. This CDR3 is 16 amino acids long. The V gene's germline CDR1 is SGHKS and CDR2 YYEKEE (reference sequence). Trimming at V came to 4 bases and at J to 2 bases, leaving 9 bases not matched to a gene. In nucleotides, the CDR3 is TGTGCCAGCAGCCCTACCGACAGGGGGAGAAACTATGGCTACACCTTC. It yields the protein CASSPTDRGRNYGYTF.

V usage is TRBV7-2 and J usage is TRBJ2-7; D gene ambiguous. Germline-derived CDR1 and CDR2 are SGHTA and FQGNSA. The CDR3 runs 13 residues. V lost 1 base and J 6 bases, leaving 10 bases between the germline ends. The CDR3 here is CASSLGQLLEQYF. The CDR3 DNA reads as TGTGCCAGCAGCTTAGGGCAGCTTCTCGAGCAGTACTTC.

This chain links TRBV4-1 with TRBJ2-7, with D perhaps TRBD1 (5 bases). V gave up 0 bases and J gave up 3 bases, with 9 bases separating them. The CDR3 is 14 residues long. CDR1 and CDR2 (germline): MGHRA, YSYEKL. CDR3 sequence reads: CASSQEFTGYEQYF. The CDR3 DNA follows: TGCGCCAGCAGCCAAGAGTTTACAGGCTACGAGCAGTACTTC.

This chain connects TRBV5-5 to TRBJ2-5, with 8 bases fitting TRBD1. V lost 3 bases to trimming and J lost 5 bases; unmatched junction nucleotides: 0. Germline values: CDR1 SGHKS, CDR2 YYEKEE (reference sequence). CDR3 length: 12 amino acids. CDR3 in DNA: TGTGCCAGCAGCTACAGGGGGGAGACCCAGTACTTC. This codes for CASSYRGETQYF.

The rearrangement uses TRBV5-1 and TRBJ1-2; a possible D gene is TRBD1 (6 bases). V gave up 0 bases and J gave up 4 bases, with 16 bases separating them. Germline CDR1 SGHRS, CDR2 YFSETQ. There are 16 residues in the CDR3. The DNA for the CDR3 is TGCGCCAGCAGCTTGGGGGCAGGGGACCTCCTCTATGGCTACACCTTC. It yields the protein CASSLGAGDLLYGYTF.

This sequence joins TRBV18 and TRBJ1-5, with D possibly being TRBD1 (6 bases). The CDR3 sequence is 15 residues long. Trimming cost V 4 bases and J 4 bases, with 14 bases left between them. Per germline, CDR1 KGHSH and CDR2 LQKENI. CDR3 in DNA: TGTGCCAGCTCACTGAATCAGGGGAATAATCAGCCCCAGCATTTT. It codes for CASSLNQGNNQPQHF.

The V call is TRBV6-5, the J call TRBJ1-4; D is possibly TRBD1 (5 bases). CDR1 and CDR2 from the germline V gene are MNHEY and SVGAGI. With 7 bases removed from V and 7 bases from J, the gap between germline ends came to 10 bases. The CDR3 runs 12 residues. The CDR3 here is CASKRGGEKLFF. In DNA form, the CDR3 reads TGTGCCAGCAAGAGGGGTGGTGAAAAACTGTTTTTT.

The chain employs TRBV9 and TRBJ2-3; D perhaps matches TRBD2 (5 bases). Germline V gene lookup returns CDR1 SGDLS and CDR2 YYNGEE. Deletions cut 0 bases from V and 1 base from J, with 12 bases between. This CDR3 is built from 16 residues. The CDR3: CASSVGVGDGTDTQYF. In DNA form, the CDR3 reads TGTGCCAGCAGCGTAGGTGTGGGAGATGGCACAGATACGCAGTATTTT.

This rearrangement joins TRBV30 to TRBJ1-5; possibly TRBD1 for D (6 bases). Germline CDR1 GTSNPN, CDR2 SVGIG (reference sequence). Trimming cost V 4 bases and J 0 bases, with 7 bases left between them. The CDR3 is 13 residues long. The chain's CDR3 is CAWTGDSNQPQHF. CDR3 DNA: TGTGCCTGGACAGGGGATAGCAATCAGCCCCAGCATTTT. The full variable domain, its missing parts supplied by reference TRBV30 and TRBJ1-5, is SQTIHQWPATLVQPVGSPLSLECTVEGTSNPNLYWYRQAAGRGLQLLFYSVGIGQISSEVPQNLSASRPQDRQFILSSKKLLLSDSGFYLCAWTGDSNQPQHFGDGTRLSIL.

The sample holds one count of this clone. The V and J genes are TRBV6-5 and TRBJ2-5; no clear D. V lost 6 bases, J lost 4 bases, and 18 bases lay in between. Germline values: CDR1 MNHEY, CDR2 SVGAGI. CDR3 size: 15 residues. CDR3 nucleotide sequence: TGTGCCAGCAGGTCCCTCCTCGGAAATGCAGAGACCCAGTACTTC. Translated, it gives CASRSLLGNAETQYF.

The chain has TRBV6-5 and TRBJ2-1, with D perhaps matching TRBD2 (6 bases). Germline CDR1 is MNHEY and CDR2 is SVGAGI. The CDR3 spans 15 residues. The ends were cut back, 6 bases at V and 0 bases at J, with 12 bases in the middle. CDR3 DNA: TGTGCCAGCAGCCGGGACGGGAGCTCCTACAATGAGCAGTTCTTC. Its translation: CASSRDGSSYNEQFF.

V gene TRBV4-1 combines with J gene TRBJ2-5, with D unclear. Gene TRBJ2-7 matches the end of the DNA better, so the J call may be wrong. The CDR3 length is 15 residues. Germline CDR1 reads MGHRA; CDR2 reads YSYEKL. CDR3 sequence: CASSQDSSDDYEQYF. The CDR3 coding sequence is TGCGCCAGCAGCCAAGATTCGTCGGACGATTACGAGCAGTACTTC.

The V and J genes are TRBV9 and TRBJ2-1; 8 nucleotides align to TRBD1. The CDR3 is 15 amino acids. Germline lookup yields CDR1 SGDLS and CDR2 YYNGEE. V dropped 3 bases and J dropped 9; count of bases not matched to a gene: 11. DNA of the CDR3: TGTGCCAGCAGCGGTGGGACAGGCAATTCAATTGAGCAGTTCTTC. Translated, it gives CASSGGTGNSIEQFF.

CDR3 residues: CASSQELAGGGETQYF. The CDR3 DNA reads as TGTGCCAGCAGCCAAGAGTTAGCGGGGGGTGGAGAGACCCAGTACTTC. The gene calls are TRBV4-2 and TRBJ2-5, with TRBD2 matching 10 bases. The V segment lost 0 bases and the J segment 4 bases; nucleotides outside the gene matches: 5. There are 16 residues in the CDR3. The germline V gene encodes CDR1 LGHNA and CDR2 YNFKEQ.

Remarks on this clone: One junction end disagrees with the germline gene, perhaps due to a read error. The rearrangement uses TRBV9 and TRBJ1-2, with D perhaps matching TRBD1 (5 bases). The CDR3 is 14 amino acids. Germline loops: CDR1 SGDLS, CDR2 YYNGEE. CDR3 protein: CASSVRTGDYGYIF. The CDR3 bases are TGTGCCAGCAGCGTTAGAACAGGAGACTATGGCTACATCTTC.